What follows are 21 T cell receptor beta chains derived from one specimen sequenced in a study of blood T cell repertoires in COVID-19. Method: immunoSEQ multiplex PCR; TCRdb's copy keeps in-frame clones and lacks some. The sample includes approximately 54,000 clones, roughly 76% of them seen just once. Sequencing used peripheral blood. The origin of the receptors is a woman between 55 and 75 years old with acute or convalescent COVID-19.

The chain is built from TRBV3-1 (or the pseudogene TRBV3-2) and TRBJ2-1, with D perhaps matching TRBD2 (5 bases). The CDR3 consists of 15 residues. Germline V gives CDR1 LGHDT, CDR2 YNNKEL (reference sequence). V dropped 4 bases and J dropped 9 bases, with 19 bases sitting between them. CDR3: CASSPRTAPDGEQFF. The CDR3 nucleotides are TGTGCCAGCAGCCCGAGGACTGCCCCCGACGGTGAGCAGTTCTTC.

The V gene is TRBV2, the J gene TRBJ2-4; D is uncertain. The CDR3 is 14 residues long. Trimming stripped 4 bases from V and 9 bases from J, with 16 bases between. Germline V gene data show CDR1 as SNHLY and CDR2 as FYNNEI. The CDR3 region is CASSAVASIGIQYF. As DNA, the CDR3 is TGTGCCAGCAGTGCGGTAGCCAGCATCGGCATTCAGTACTTC.

This clone has just a few counts. This chain connects TRBV7-2 to TRBJ2-6; 9 positions agree with TRBD1. The CDR3 extends over 15 amino acids. Trimming took 1 base from V and 8 from J; bases not matched to a gene: 3. Germline-derived CDR1 and CDR2 are SGHTA and FQGNSA. The CDR3 sequence: CASSLGTGVTNVLTF. CDR3 nucleotide sequence: TGTGCCAGCAGCTTAGGGACAGGGGTAACCAACGTCCTGACTTTC.

V gene TRBV24-1 combines with J gene TRBJ2-3; tentative D call: TRBD2 (5 bases). Trimming took off 2 bases at V and 0 bases at J, with 11 bases between the two ends. The CDR3 has 16 residues. Germline CDR1 KGHDR, CDR2 SFDVKD. CDR3 amino acids: CATSDSGRDSTDTQYF. The CDR3 coding sequence is TGTGCCACCAGTGATTCTGGGAGAGATAGCACAGATACGCAGTATTTT.

The chain employs TRBV25-1 and TRBJ1-1; D gene unclear. This CDR3 region has 14 residues. Trimming shortened V by 7 bases and J by 0 bases, and 12 bases separated the two germline ends. The V gene's germline CDR1 is MGHDK and CDR2 SYGVNS. CDR3 protein: CASMADLMNTEAFF. The CDR3 region has the DNA TGTGCCAGCATGGCGGATTTAATGAACACTGAAGCTTTCTTT.

V usage is TRBV19 and J usage is TRBJ1-4; no clear D gene. Trimming shortened V by 8 bases and J by 0 bases, and 10 bases separated the two germline ends. Per germline, CDR1 LNHDA and CDR2 SQIVND (reference sequence). The CDR3 runs to 14 residues. CDR3 protein: CASYPGATNEKLFF. In DNA form, the CDR3 reads TGTGCCAGTTATCCGGGAGCAACTAATGAAAAACTGTTTTTT.

This clone was detected only a few times. This chain joins TRBV6-1 and TRBJ1-2; D gene unclear. CDR3 length: 13 residues. Germline CDR1 and CDR2: MNHNS and SASEGT. The V end lost 3 bases, the J end lost 4 bases, and 9 bases lay between the germline ends. Written as DNA, the CDR3 is TGTGCCAGCAGTGAGTCCACTGTCTATGGCTACACCTTC. Its protein product is CASSESTVYGYTF.

The chain links TRBV9 to TRBJ1-3; D unclear. The CDR3 loop spans 14 amino acids. Trimming stripped 0 bases from V and 4 bases from J, with 8 bases between. Germline CDR1 and CDR2: SGDLS and YYNGEE. The CDR3 DNA reads TGTGCCAGCAGCGTAGAAAGCGGGGGAAACACCATATATTTT. Translating it yields CASSVESGGNTIYF.

This clone is a singleton in its sample. The chain is built from TRBV5-1 and TRBJ1-4; no clear D. The CDR3 runs 14 residues. Trimming removed 0 bases at V and 5 bases at J, with 8 bases between. The germline CDR1 and CDR2 sequences are SGHRS and YFSETQ. CDR3 DNA sequence: TGCGCCAGCAGCTTGGGCCAGGAAAATGAAAAACTGTTTTTT. Its protein product is CASSLGQENEKLFF.

This clone was seen a few times. The chain has TRBV7-9 and TRBJ1-6, with 7 nucleotides matching TRBD1. V lost 4 bases and J lost 7; bases outside the gene matches: 4. CDR3 length: 14 amino acids. Germline values: CDR1 SEHNR, CDR2 FQNEAQ (reference sequence). CDR3 in DNA: TGTGCCAGCAGCTCTGGGGACAGCAATTCACCCCTCCACTTT. It codes for CASSSGDSNSPLHF.

The chain is built from TRBV4-1 and TRBJ2-1; D not certain. V was shortened by 4 bases and J by 0 bases, with 10 bases between the two germline ends. CDR3 length: 15 residues. The V gene's germline CDR1 is MGHRA and CDR2 YSYEKL. CDR3 DNA: TGCGCCAGCAGCCCCCTAGAGAGCTCCTACAATGAGCAGTTCTTC. Encoded protein: CASSPLESSYNEQFF.

This chain links TRBV5-1 with TRBJ2-1; TRBD1 agrees at 7 bases. Germline V gene lookup returns CDR1 SGHRS and CDR2 YFSETQ. V trimming: 4 bases; J trimming: 2 bases; junction bases outside the gene matches: 6. The CDR3 sequence is 15 residues long. The CDR3 is CASSVTGATYNEQFF. CDR3 DNA: TGCGCCAGCAGCGTTACAGGGGCCACCTACAATGAGCAGTTCTTC.

This sequence joins TRBV3-1 (or the pseudogene TRBV3-2) and TRBJ1-1; 7 positions agree with TRBD1. The CDR3 extends over 12 amino acids. Germline loops: CDR1 LGHDT, CDR2 YNNKEL (reference sequence). Germline trimming cut 7 bases from V and 5 bases from J; bases unmatched to any gene: 4. The CDR3 nucleotides read TGTGCCAGCACCCAGACAGGGACTGAAGCTTTCTTT. It yields the protein CASTQTGTEAFF.

This clone was counted once. V gene TRBV28 combines with J gene TRBJ1-1; D is uncertain. Trimming took off 6 bases at V and 4 bases at J, with 18 bases between the two ends. The V gene's germline CDR1 is MDHEN and CDR2 SYDVKM. This CDR3 has 15 residues. Here the CDR3 DNA reads TGTGCCAGCAGCATCAGGAGGCGGCCGGGCACTGAAGCTTTCTTT. Protein: CASSIRRRPGTEAFF.

This clone appeared a single time. The chain uses TRBV19 and TRBJ2-5; 14 bases are a match to TRBD2. The CDR3 contains 15 residues. V lost 5 bases, J lost 4 bases, and 3 bases stayed unmatched. From germline, CDR1 is LNHDA and CDR2 SQIVND (reference sequence). As DNA, the CDR3 is TGTGCCAGTAGTTTGGGACTAGCGGGAGTAGAGACCCAGTACTTC. Its translation: CASSLGLAGVETQYF.

This chain connects TRBV6-2 or TRBV6-3 to TRBJ2-5; no definite D call. The V gene's germline CDR1 is MNHEY and CDR2 SVGEGT. Between the trimmed V and J ends, which lost 1 base and 4 bases, there was a span of 4 bases. The CDR3 extends over 12 amino acids. In DNA form, the CDR3 reads TGTGCCAGCAGTTACTGGGCAGAGACCCAGTACTTC. The encoded protein is CASSYWAETQYF.

V usage is TRBV6-5 and J usage is TRBJ1-5; no definite D call. Germline V gene lookup returns CDR1 MNHEY and CDR2 SVGAGI. Deletions cut 7 bases from V and 4 bases from J, with 17 bases between. This CDR3 contains 15 residues. CDR3 sequence reads: CASTAPGLRNQPQHF. As DNA, the CDR3 is TGTGCCAGCACGGCCCCAGGATTAAGGAATCAGCCCCAGCATTTT.

This chain connects TRBV15 to TRBJ2-2; 14 bases are shared with TRBD2. This CDR3 comprises 19 residues. J lost 1 base, V lost 0 bases, and 4 bases had no gene match. The germline CDR1 and CDR2 sequences are LNHNV and YYDKDF (reference sequence). CDR3 bases: TGTGCCACCAGCAGAGATATAGGACTAGCGGGGGGGAACACCGGGGAGCTGTTTTTT. Translated: CATSRDIGLAGGNTGELFF.

This chain links TRBV15 with TRBJ1-3, with D maybe TRBD1 (6 bases). CDR3 length: 16 amino acids. Germline CDR1 and CDR2: LNHNV and YYDKDF (reference sequence). Trimming removed 1 base from V and 0 bases from J, with 10 bases in between. CDR3 amino acids: CATSRGQAFSGNTIYF. CDR3 bases: TGTGCCACCAGCAGAGGACAGGCCTTCTCTGGAAACACCATATATTTT.

The chain links TRBV19 to TRBJ1-6; 8 bases are a match to TRBD1. The V segment lost 4 bases and the J segment 7 bases; nucleotides outside the gene matches: 3. Germline CDR1 LNHDA, CDR2 SQIVND (reference sequence). The CDR3 length is 14 residues. This CDR3 is CASSRQGWNSPLHF. CDR3 in DNA: TGTGCCAGTAGTAGACAGGGGTGGAATTCACCCCTCCACTTT.

This clone has only one observation. The gene calls are TRBV28 and TRBJ2-1; D is unresolved. V was pared by 5 bases and J by 3 bases, with 17 bases between. CDR1 and CDR2 (germline): MDHEN, SYDVKM. The CDR3 loop spans 16 amino acids. Here the CDR3 reads CASSPLGAVSYNEQFF. The CDR3 DNA reads TGTGCCAGCAGTCCCCTTGGCGCGGTTAGCTACAATGAGCAGTTCTTC.